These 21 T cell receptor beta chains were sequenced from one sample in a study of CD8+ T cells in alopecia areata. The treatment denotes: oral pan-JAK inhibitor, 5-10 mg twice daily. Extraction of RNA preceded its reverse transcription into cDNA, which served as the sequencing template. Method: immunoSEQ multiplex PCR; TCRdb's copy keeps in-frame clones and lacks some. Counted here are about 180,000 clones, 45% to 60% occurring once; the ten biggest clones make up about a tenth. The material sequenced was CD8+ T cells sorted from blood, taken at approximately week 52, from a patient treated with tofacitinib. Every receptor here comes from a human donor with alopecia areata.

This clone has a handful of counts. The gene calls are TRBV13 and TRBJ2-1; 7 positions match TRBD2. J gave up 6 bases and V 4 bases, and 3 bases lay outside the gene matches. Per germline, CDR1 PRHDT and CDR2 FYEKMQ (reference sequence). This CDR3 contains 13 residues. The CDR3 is CASSYGTTNEQFF. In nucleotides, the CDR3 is TGTGCCAGCAGCTACGGGACTACCAATGAGCAGTTCTTC.

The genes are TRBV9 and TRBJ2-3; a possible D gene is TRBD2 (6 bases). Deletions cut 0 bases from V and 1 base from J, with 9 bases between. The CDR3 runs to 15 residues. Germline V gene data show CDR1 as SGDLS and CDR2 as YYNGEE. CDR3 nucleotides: TGTGCCAGCAGCGTAGAGGGCGGGGGCACAGATACGCAGTATTTT. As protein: CASSVEGGGTDTQYF.

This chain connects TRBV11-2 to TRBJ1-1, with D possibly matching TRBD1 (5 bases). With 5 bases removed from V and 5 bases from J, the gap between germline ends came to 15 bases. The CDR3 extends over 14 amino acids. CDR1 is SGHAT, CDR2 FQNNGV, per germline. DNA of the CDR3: TGTGCCAGCAGCCCTATGGGGGTGGGGACTGAAGCTTTCTTT. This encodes CASSPMGVGTEAFF. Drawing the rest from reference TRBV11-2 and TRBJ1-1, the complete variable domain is EAGVAQSPRYKIIEKRQSVAFWCNPISGHATLYWYQQILGQGPKLLIQFQNNGVVDDSQLPKDRFSAERLKGVDSTLKIQPAKLEDSAVYLCASSPMGVGTEAFFGQGTRLTVV.

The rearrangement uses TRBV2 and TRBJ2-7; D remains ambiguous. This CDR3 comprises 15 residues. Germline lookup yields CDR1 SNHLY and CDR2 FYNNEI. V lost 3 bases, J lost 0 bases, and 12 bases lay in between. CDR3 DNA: TGTGCCAGCAGTGATGGATCAGTTCTCTCCTACGAGCAGTACTTC. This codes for CASSDGSVLSYEQYF.

This CDR3 reads CASSSPYSGGDTDTQYF. The CDR3 DNA follows: TGTGCCAGCAGCTCGCCGTATAGCGGGGGGGACACAGATACGCAGTATTTT. The V and J genes are TRBV7-2 and TRBJ2-3; 11 bases fit TRBD2. CDR3 length: 17 amino acids. V was clipped by 4 bases and J by 2 bases; unmatched bases: 8. Germline V CDR1 and CDR2: SGHTA, FQGNSA.

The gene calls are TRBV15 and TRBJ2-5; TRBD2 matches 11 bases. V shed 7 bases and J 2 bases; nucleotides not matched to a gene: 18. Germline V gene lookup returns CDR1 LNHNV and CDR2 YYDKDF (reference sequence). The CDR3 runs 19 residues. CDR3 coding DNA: TGTGCCACCACCCAGTGGGGTAGCGGGGGGGACCGAGAGCAAGAGACCCAGTACTTC. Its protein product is CATTQWGSGGDREQETQYF.

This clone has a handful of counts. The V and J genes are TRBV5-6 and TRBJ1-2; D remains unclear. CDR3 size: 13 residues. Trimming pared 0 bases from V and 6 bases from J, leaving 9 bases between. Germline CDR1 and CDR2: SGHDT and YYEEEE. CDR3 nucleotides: TGTGCCAGCAGCTTGGCCGGAGCCGATGGCTACACCTTC. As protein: CASSLAGADGYTF.

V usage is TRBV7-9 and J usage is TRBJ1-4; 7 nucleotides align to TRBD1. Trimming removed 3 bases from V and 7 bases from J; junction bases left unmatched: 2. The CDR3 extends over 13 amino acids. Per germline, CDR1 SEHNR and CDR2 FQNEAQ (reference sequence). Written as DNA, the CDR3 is TGTGCCAGCAGCTTGCCAGGGGGTGAAAAACTGTTTTTT. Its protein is CASSLPGGEKLFF. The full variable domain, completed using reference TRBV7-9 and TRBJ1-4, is DTGVSQNPRHKITKRGQNVTFRCDPISEHNRLYWYRQTLGQGPEFLTYFQNEAQLEKSRLLSDRFSAERPKGSFSTLEIQRTEQGDSAMYLCASSLPGGEKLFFGSGTQLSVL.

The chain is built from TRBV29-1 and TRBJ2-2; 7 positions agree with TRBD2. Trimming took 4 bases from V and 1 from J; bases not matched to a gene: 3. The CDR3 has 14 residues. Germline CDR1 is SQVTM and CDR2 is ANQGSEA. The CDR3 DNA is TGCAGCGTTGGGGGGACTAAGAACACCGGGGAGCTGTTTTTT. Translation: CSVGGTKNTGELFF.

The CDR3 sequence: CASSESSGGDTQYF. As DNA, the CDR3 is TGCGCCAGCAGTGAGTCTAGCGGGGGGGATACGCAGTATTTT. J is TRBJ2-3 and V is TRBV10-2; 10 bases line up with TRBD2. The CDR3 has 14 amino acids. V lost 0 bases and J lost 6; bases outside the gene matches: 0. Per the germline V gene, CDR1 is WSHSY and CDR2 is SAAADI.

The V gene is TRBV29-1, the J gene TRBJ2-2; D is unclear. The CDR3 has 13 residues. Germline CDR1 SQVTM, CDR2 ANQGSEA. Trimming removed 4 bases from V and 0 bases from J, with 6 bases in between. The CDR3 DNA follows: TGCAGCGTTGTACTGGCGAACACCGGGGAGCTGTTTTTT. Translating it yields CSVVLANTGELFF.

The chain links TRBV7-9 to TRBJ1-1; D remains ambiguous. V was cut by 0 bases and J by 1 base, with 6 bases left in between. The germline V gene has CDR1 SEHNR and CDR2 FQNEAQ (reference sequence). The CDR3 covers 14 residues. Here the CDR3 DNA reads TGTGCCAGCAGCTTAGCCTCGAGGAACACTGAAGCTTTCTTT. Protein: CASSLASRNTEAFF.

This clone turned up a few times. The CDR3 sequence is CASSLGTGEQYF. In DNA form, the CDR3 reads TGTGCCAGCAGCTTAGGGACGGGCGAGCAGTACTTC. The chain has TRBV11-2 and TRBJ2-7; D gene ambiguous. This CDR3 spans 12 amino acids. The V and J ends lost 1 base and 6 bases respectively, with 7 bases between them. The V gene's germline CDR1 is SGHAT and CDR2 FQNNGV.

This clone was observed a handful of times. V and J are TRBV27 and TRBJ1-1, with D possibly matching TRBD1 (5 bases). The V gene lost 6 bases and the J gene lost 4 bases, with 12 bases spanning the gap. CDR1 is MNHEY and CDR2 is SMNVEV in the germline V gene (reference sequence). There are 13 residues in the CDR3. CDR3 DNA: TGTGCCAGCAGAGCAGGAGGGGTCACTGAAGCTTTCTTT. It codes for CASRAGGVTEAFF.

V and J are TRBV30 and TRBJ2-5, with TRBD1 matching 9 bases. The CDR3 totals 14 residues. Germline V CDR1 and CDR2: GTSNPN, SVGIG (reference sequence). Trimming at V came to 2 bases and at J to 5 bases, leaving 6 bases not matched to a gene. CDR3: CAWSMTGGDETQYF. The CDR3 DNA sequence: TGTGCCTGGAGTATGACAGGGGGAGATGAGACCCAGTACTTC.

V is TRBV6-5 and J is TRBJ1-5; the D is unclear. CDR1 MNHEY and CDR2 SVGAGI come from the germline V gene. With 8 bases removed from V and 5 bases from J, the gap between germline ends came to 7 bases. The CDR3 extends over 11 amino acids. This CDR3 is CASGSDQPQHF. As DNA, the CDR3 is TGTGCCAGCGGCTCGGATCAGCCCCAGCATTTT.

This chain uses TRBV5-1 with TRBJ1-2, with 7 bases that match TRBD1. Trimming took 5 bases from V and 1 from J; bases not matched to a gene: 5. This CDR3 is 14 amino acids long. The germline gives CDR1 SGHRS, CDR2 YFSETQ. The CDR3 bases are TGCGCCAGCAGACCGGGACAGAATAACTATGGCTACACCTTC. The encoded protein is CASRPGQNNYGYTF.

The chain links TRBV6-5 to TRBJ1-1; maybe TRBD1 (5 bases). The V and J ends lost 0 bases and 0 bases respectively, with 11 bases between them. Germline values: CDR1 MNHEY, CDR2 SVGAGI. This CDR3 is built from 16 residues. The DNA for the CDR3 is TGTGCCAGCAGTTACTCGTCCGGACAAATGAACACTGAAGCTTTCTTT. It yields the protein CASSYSSGQMNTEAFF.

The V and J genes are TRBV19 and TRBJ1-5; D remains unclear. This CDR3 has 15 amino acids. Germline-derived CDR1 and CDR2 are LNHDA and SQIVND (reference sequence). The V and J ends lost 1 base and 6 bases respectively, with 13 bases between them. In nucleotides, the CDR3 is TGTGCCAGTAGTATAGCGTCCGAGGAAGGTCAGCCCCAGCATTTT. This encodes CASSIASEEGQPQHF.

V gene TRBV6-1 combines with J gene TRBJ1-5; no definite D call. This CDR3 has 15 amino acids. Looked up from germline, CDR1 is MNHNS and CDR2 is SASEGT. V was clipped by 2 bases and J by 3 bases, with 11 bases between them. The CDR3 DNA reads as TGTGCCAGCAGTGAATATCGCCGGGACAATCAGCCCCAGCATTTT. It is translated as CASSEYRRDNQPQHF.

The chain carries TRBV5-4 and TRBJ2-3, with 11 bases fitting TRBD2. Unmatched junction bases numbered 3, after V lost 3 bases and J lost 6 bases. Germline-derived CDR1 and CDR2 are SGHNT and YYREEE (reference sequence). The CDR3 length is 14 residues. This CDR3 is CASSSGLAGDTQYF. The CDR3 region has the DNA TGTGCCAGCAGCTCCGGACTAGCGGGCGATACGCAGTATTTT.